These 10 T cell receptor beta chains were all obtained from the same sample, sequenced in a study of blood T cell repertoires in COVID-19. Method: immunoSEQ multiplex PCR; TCRdb's copy keeps in-frame clones and lacks some. The repertoire has more than 350,000 clones, roughly 90% of them found once; the top ten carry around 3%. Specimen: peripheral blood. Receptors originate from a woman in her twenties or thirties with COVID-19, enrolled during active disease.

The chain recombines TRBV2 with TRBJ1-1; TRBD1 is a possible D gene (5 bases). V lost 10 bases and J lost 0, with 15 bases in between. This CDR3 is built from 14 residues. The germline V gene has CDR1 SNHLY and CDR2 FYNNEI. The CDR3 sequence: CAIPDKGMNTEAFF. As DNA, the CDR3 is TGTGCCATACCGGACAAAGGAATGAACACTGAAGCTTTCTTT.

V gene TRBV27 combines with J gene TRBJ2-7; tentatively, D is TRBD2 (6 bases). CDR1 MNHEY and CDR2 SMNVEV come from the germline V gene (reference sequence). This CDR3 contains 13 residues. With 3 bases removed from V and 4 bases from J, the gap between germline ends came to 10 bases. CDR3 loop: CASSFSRGYEQYV. CDR3 sequence (DNA): TGTGCCAGCAGTTTTTCCCGGGGGTACGAGCAGTACGTC.

This rearrangement joins TRBV6-5 to TRBJ2-7; 7 bases are shared with TRBD2. The CDR3 runs 13 residues. Unmatched junction bases numbered 5, after V lost 2 bases and J lost 7 bases. Germline V lookup: CDR1 MNHEY, CDR2 SVGAGI. This chain's CDR3 is CASSYVEGGEQYV. The CDR3 DNA follows: TGTGCCAGCAGTTACGTGGAGGGAGGGGAGCAGTACGTC.

The chain is built from TRBV18 and TRBJ2-7, with 7 bases lining up with TRBD1. V lost 3 bases, J lost 5 bases, and 7 bases stayed unmatched. Germline V gives CDR1 KGHSH, CDR2 LQKENI. The CDR3 sequence is 14 residues long. The CDR3 protein is CASSPVTGSDEQYF. The CDR3 DNA follows: TGTGCCAGCTCACCGGTGACAGGGAGCGACGAGCAGTACTTC.

This sequence joins TRBV7-2 and TRBJ1-2; no firm D call. Trimming stripped 1 base from V and 1 base from J, with 7 bases between. Germline CDR1 and CDR2: SGHTA and FQGNSA. The CDR3 has 14 residues. The CDR3 reads CASSLGTDNYGYTF. The CDR3 bases are TGTGCCAGCAGCTTAGGGACTGATAACTATGGCTACACCTTC.

The chain carries TRBV7-6 and TRBJ1-1; 7 bases agree with TRBD1. J lost 6 bases, V lost 6 bases, and 13 bases had no gene match. Germline-derived CDR1 and CDR2 are SGHVS and FNYEAQ. The CDR3 has 15 amino acids. In DNA form, the CDR3 reads TGTGCCAGCAGAAAAGACAAGACAGGGAGTTCTGAAGCTTTCTTT. Its protein product is CASRKDKTGSSEAFF.

This clone was found a few times. The chain combines TRBV11-2 with TRBJ2-7; tentatively, D is TRBD2 (6 bases). This CDR3 region has 14 residues. In germline, CDR1 is SGHAT, CDR2 FQNNGV. With 1 base removed from V and 4 bases from J, the gap between germline ends came to 11 bases. The CDR3 DNA sequence: TGTGCCAGCAGCTTAGGTCTGGGGGGATACGAGCAGTACGTC. It specifies CASSLGLGGYEQYV.

The chain has TRBV11-2 and TRBJ2-7, with a possible D match to TRBD1 (6 bases). The germline gives CDR1 SGHAT, CDR2 FQNNGV. V gave up 1 base and J gave up 2 bases, with 15 bases separating them. The CDR3 covers 16 residues. For the CDR3, the DNA is TGTGCCAGCAGCTTAGTACGCAGGGGCCTTCCCTACGAGCAGTACGTC. It codes for CASSLVRRGLPYEQYV.

This chain connects TRBV23-1 to TRBJ1-2; D is ambiguous. TRBV23-1 is given ORF status, its function remaining uncertain. Trimming removed 0 bases at V and 5 bases at J, with 22 bases between. The CDR3 has 18 residues. The CDR3 is CASSQSPPPIEGGYGYTF. DNA for the CDR3: TGCGCCAGCAGTCAATCACCCCCCCCAATCGAAGGAGGGTATGGCTACACCTTC.

This clone has more than one count but fewer than ten. The chain links TRBV9 to TRBJ2-6, with 10 nucleotides matching TRBD2. CDR3 size: 23 residues. The V and J ends lost 3 bases and 0 bases, in that order; junction bases with no gene match: 21. In germline, CDR1 is SGDLS, CDR2 YYNGEE. The CDR3 spells CASSGRPGLAQLFKSSGANVLTF. CDR3 sequence (DNA): TGTGCCAGCAGCGGTCGACCGGGACTAGCGCAACTGTTCAAGAGCTCTGGGGCCAACGTCCTGACTTTC.